The entry below describes one T cell receptor (beta chain). Its antigen is not yet known. Base-call qualities are not available, and no considerably larger clone is one nucleotide away. Each collaborating institution followed its own protocols to collect whole blood in K2EDTA tubes. For TCRbeta analysis, collaborators shipped samples in one of three forms: frozen whole blood, isolated PBMCs, or DNA extracted from either of those sample types. This entry belongs to a study of blood T cell repertoires in COVID-19 (dated by TCRdb to the early 2020s). Describing the broader study: Collaborator samples came from the United States, Italy and Spain and covered acute and convalescent phases of COVID-19. The prospective study material was composed of cDNA or gDNA derived from T cells, B-cell-depleted T cells, or PBMCs. The dataset comprised deeply sampled blood TCRbeta repertoires from subjects exposed to, actively infected with, or recovered from COVID-19. The repertoires were made available in a free public database intended to serve as a resource for research on the immune response to SARS-CoV-2. Samples were obtained from the ongoing ImmuneRACE study (first 160 participants) and from over 1,000 subjects provided by 6 global collaborators. Sample metadata almost always included a de-identified subject ID, COVID-19 status, age in years and sex. HLA class I and class II types, where available, came from metadata supplied by the sample provider rather than from assay-based typing.

The immunoSEQ Assay, a bias-controlled multiplex PCR, was used to amplify TCRbeta CDR3 regions from genomic DNA. In the source study's methods: Within the assay, amplification of reference gene primers was used to estimate how many nucleated cells each sample contained. Sequence reads were collapsed and filtered to measure the absolute abundance of every unique TCRbeta CDR3 rearrangement. Productive Simpson clonality was computed per sample as the square root of Simpson's diversity index over productive rearrangements. TCRdb took over this immuneACCESS table, retaining in-frame rearrangements with V and J assigned. Such tables are incomplete; in checked studies, under half of the missing clones stem from an unresolved V gene, and the remainder is unexplained. V and J calls and clone size follow that table, whereas D and trimming were derived from the DNA. For this sample the table gives about 190,000 clones, of which 88% were detected only once. Of the sample, around 1.7% falls within the top ten clones.

General findings and caveats noted by the study authors: Clinical and demographic metadata were provided uncurated, with the amount varying by source and participant.

The sequenced sample consisted of peripheral blood. This clonotype was sampled from a man between 18 and 29 years old with active or convalescent COVID-19.

At the DNA level, the sequence is TGTGCCAGCAGCGCGAACCCGGAACGGACAGGAGGATACTATGGCTACACCTTC. This codes for CASSANPERTGGYYGYTF. The rearranged chain carries TRBV9 and TRBJ1-2, and TRBD1 matches 7 of the central bases. Trimming removed 3 bases from V and 3 bases from J; the gene matches leave 17 bases unexplained. CDR1 and CDR2, per the germline V gene, are SGDLS and YYNGEE. There are 18 amino acids in the CDR3, from cysteine to phenylalanine inclusive. The DNA shown is the 54-base CDR3, in frame from base 1. With the rest looked up from the reference TRBV9 and TRBJ1-2 genes rather than sequenced, the full variable domain is DSGVTQTPKHLITATGQRVTLRCSPRSGDLSVYWYQQSLDQGLQFLIQYYNGEERAKGNILERFSAQQFPDLHSELNLSSLELGDSALYFCASSANPERTGGYYGYTFGSGTRLTVV.